This is a list of T cell receptor beta chains from one sample in a study of glioma-infiltrating T cells after dendritic cell vaccination. Profiling relied on immunoSEQ multiplex PCR, and the TCRdb table lists in-frame clones only, not all of them. The sample contains about 73,000 clones, over 70% of which appear only once. The sample consisted of blood, taken before dendritic cell vaccination. The receptors were sampled from a human donor with glioblastoma. Both conserved end residues are part of each CDR3. D genes are given only for firm matches. Only some rows state a clone size, as once, few, many or a class for expanded clones.

d_call: NA; clone_size: NA; v_call: TRBV15; j_call: TRBJ1-1; cdr3_aa: CATSRGGQTEAFF; cdr3_nt: TGTGCCACCAGCAGAGGAGGGCAGACTGAAGCTTTCTTT
d_call: NA; clone_size: NA; v_call: TRBV5-1; j_call: TRBJ2-1; cdr3_aa: CASSLALNEQFF; cdr3_nt: TGCGCCAGCAGCTTGGCATTGAATGAGCAGTTCTTC
d_call: TRBD2; clone_size: NA; v_call: TRBV6-8; j_call: TRBJ2-5; cdr3_aa: CASLPKPGTSGRMVQETQYF; cdr3_nt: TGTGCCAGCCTTCCCAAACCGGGGACTAGCGGGAGGATGGTCCAAGAGACCCAGTACTTC
d_call: NA; clone_size: NA; v_call: TRBV7-8; j_call: TRBJ1-3; cdr3_aa: CASSGTGYSGNTIYF; cdr3_nt: TGTGCCAGCAGCGGTACAGGGTACTCTGGAAACACCATATATTTT
d_call: TRBD1; clone_size: once; v_call: TRBV7-3; j_call: TRBJ2-1; cdr3_aa: CASSLNAGGMGGEQFF; cdr3_nt: TGTGCCAGCAGCTTAAATGCAGGGGGCATGGGGGGTGAGCAGTTCTTC
d_call: NA; clone_size: NA; v_call: TRBV7-2; j_call: TRBJ1-5; cdr3_aa: CASSLDGQPNQPQHF; cdr3_nt: TGTGCCAGCAGCTTAGATGGGCAGCCCAATCAGCCCCAGCATTTT
d_call: TRBD2; clone_size: NA; v_call: TRBV7-2; j_call: TRBJ2-5; cdr3_aa: CASSQGLAGRRETQYF; cdr3_nt: TGTGCCAGCAGCCAGGGACTAGCGGGCAGGAGGGAGACCCAGTACTTC
d_call: TRBD2; clone_size: once; v_call: TRBV23-1; j_call: TRBJ2-2; cdr3_aa: CASSHTGTIAGELFF; cdr3_nt: TGCGCCAGCAGTCACACCGGGACTATAGCCGGGGAGCTGTTTTTT
d_call: NA; clone_size: NA; v_call: TRBV29-1; j_call: TRBJ2-3; cdr3_aa: CSVGGGRTDTQYF; cdr3_nt: TGCAGCGTTGGTGGCGGTCGCACAGATACGCAGTATTTT
d_call: NA; clone_size: NA; v_call: TRBV10-3; j_call: TRBJ2-5; cdr3_aa: CAISESTGIRWETQYF; cdr3_nt: TGTGCCATCAGTGAGTCGACAGGAATAAGGTGGGAGACCCAGTACTTC
d_call: TRBD2; clone_size: once; v_call: TRBV11-2; j_call: TRBJ2-5; cdr3_aa: CASSLDLAGGQETQYF; cdr3_nt: TGTGCCAGCAGCTTAGATTTAGCGGGAGGGCAAGAGACCCAGTACTTC
d_call: TRBD1; clone_size: NA; v_call: TRBV15; j_call: TRBJ1-6; cdr3_aa: CATSGTGVSPLHF; cdr3_nt: TGTGCCACCAGCGGGACAGGGGTATCACCCCTCCACTTT
d_call: NA; clone_size: NA; v_call: TRBV7-2; j_call: TRBJ2-1; cdr3_aa: CASSLVQGFSRNEQFF; cdr3_nt: TGTGCCAGCAGCTTAGTTCAGGGCTTTAGTAGGAATGAGCAGTTCTTC
d_call: NA; clone_size: once; v_call: TRBV20-1; j_call: TRBJ2-1; cdr3_aa: CSASYYNEQFF; cdr3_nt: TGCAGTGCTAGTTACTACAATGAGCAGTTCTTC
d_call: NA; clone_size: NA; v_call: TRBV6-5; j_call: TRBJ2-6; cdr3_aa: CASSYAVPGANVLTF; cdr3_nt: TGTGCCAGCAGTTACGCGGTCCCTGGGGCCAACGTCCTGACTTTC
d_call: NA; clone_size: NA; v_call: TRBV11-2; j_call: TRBJ2-6; cdr3_aa: CASSSRGTSGANVLTF; cdr3_nt: TGTGCCAGCAGCTCAAGGGGCACATCTGGGGCCAACGTCCTGACTTTC
d_call: TRBD2; clone_size: NA; v_call: TRBV7-9; j_call: TRBJ2-2; cdr3_aa: CASSSFQGTSGSNTGELFF; cdr3_nt: TGTGCCAGCAGCTCTTTCCAGGGGACTAGCGGGTCGAACACCGGGGAGCTGTTTTTT
d_call: NA; clone_size: once; v_call: TRBV2; j_call: TRBJ2-7; cdr3_aa: CASKMGGYEQYF; cdr3_nt: TGTGCCAGCAAAATGGGCGGGTACGAGCAGTACTTC
d_call: TRBD2; clone_size: NA; v_call: TRBV9; j_call: TRBJ2-3; cdr3_aa: CASSDREGQADTQYF; cdr3_nt: TGTGCCAGCAGCGACCGGGAGGGCCAGGCAGATACGCAGTATTTT
d_call: NA; clone_size: NA; v_call: TRBV5-1; j_call: TRBJ1-2; cdr3_aa: CASSRGRKDGYTF; cdr3_nt: TGTGCCAGCAGCCGAGGCCGGAAGGATGGCTACACCTTC
d_call: TRBD1; clone_size: NA; v_call: TRBV19; j_call: TRBJ1-1; cdr3_aa: CASSFGQVSMNTEAFF; cdr3_nt: TGTGCCAGTAGTTTTGGACAGGTGAGCATGAACACTGAAGCTTTCTTT
d_call: TRBD1; clone_size: NA; v_call: TRBV5-6; j_call: TRBJ1-2; cdr3_aa: CASSLGGQFYGYTF; cdr3_nt: TGTGCCAGCAGCTTGGGGGGACAGTTTTATGGCTACACCTTC
d_call: NA; clone_size: NA; v_call: TRBV18; j_call: TRBJ2-1; cdr3_aa: CASSPPLQGNNEQFF; cdr3_nt: TGTGCCAGCTCACCACCGTTGCAGGGGAACAATGAGCAGTTCTTC
d_call: TRBD2; clone_size: NA; v_call: TRBV11-3; j_call: TRBJ2-1; cdr3_aa: CASSPQRGTTYNEQFF; cdr3_nt: TGTGCCAGCAGCCCTCAGCGGGGGACGACCTACAATGAGCAGTTCTTC
d_call: TRBD1; clone_size: NA; v_call: TRBV7-2; j_call: TRBJ1-4; cdr3_aa: CASSLVRGRHNEKLFF; cdr3_nt: TGTGCCAGCAGCTTAGTCAGGGGGCGACATAATGAAAAACTGTTTTTT
d_call: NA; clone_size: NA; v_call: TRBV5-5; j_call: TRBJ2-2; cdr3_aa: CASSPQWSPGELFF; cdr3_nt: TGTGCCAGCAGCCCTCAGTGGTCACCCGGGGAGCTGTTTTTT
d_call: TRBD1; clone_size: NA; v_call: TRBV4-1; j_call: TRBJ1-2; cdr3_aa: CASSQPGQTYGYTF; cdr3_nt: TGCGCCAGCAGCCAACCGGGACAGACCTATGGCTACACCTTC
d_call: TRBD1; clone_size: few; v_call: TRBV7-9; j_call: TRBJ1-4; cdr3_aa: CASSSTGKFEKLFF; cdr3_nt: TGTGCCAGCAGCTCGACAGGGAAGTTCGAAAAACTGTTTTTT
d_call: NA; clone_size: NA; v_call: TRBV19; j_call: TRBJ1-2; cdr3_aa: CASSILRDIGGYTF; cdr3_nt: TGTGCCAGTAGTATTCTTCGGGACATCGGAGGCTACACCTTC
d_call: NA; clone_size: few; v_call: TRBV19; j_call: TRBJ2-7; cdr3_aa: CASSRQNNYEQYF; cdr3_nt: TGTGCCAGTAGTAGACAGAATAACTACGAGCAGTACTTC
d_call: TRBD2; clone_size: NA; v_call: TRBV5-4; j_call: TRBJ2-2; cdr3_aa: CASSFKAGVVGELFF; cdr3_nt: TGTGCCAGCAGCTTTAAAGCGGGAGTGGTCGGGGAGCTGTTTTTT
d_call: TRBD1; clone_size: once; v_call: TRBV4-2; j_call: TRBJ1-5; cdr3_aa: CASSQATGTVMPQHF; cdr3_nt: TGTGCCAGCAGCCAAGCAACCGGGACAGTTATGCCCCAGCATTTT
d_call: TRBD2; clone_size: NA; v_call: TRBV6-1; j_call: TRBJ2-2; cdr3_aa: CASSAYGGALVNTGELFF; cdr3_nt: TGTGCCAGCAGTGCATACGGGGGGGCCTTAGTGAACACCGGGGAGCTGTTTTTT